Listed below are T cell receptor beta chains from one sample, sequenced in a study of T cells expressing NK-cell markers. TCRdb reworked the 5' RACE reads into one entry per CDR3 protein, no DNA. The sample includes 500,000 or so distinct CDR3 sequences. Sequenced: blood T cells: a sorted CD56 or NKG2C T cell subset, CD4+ or CD8+ T cells, or bulk PBMC T cells (not recorded which). The receptors come from a man younger than 35 in good health. The CDR3 runs from the conserved cysteine through the conserved F or W.

cdr3_aa,j_call,v_call
CASSRPGEVDTQYF,TRBJ2-3,TRBV5-1
CATSRDTRAGDGYTF,TRBJ1-2,TRBV15
CAISEPTIAGGGDTQYF,TRBJ2-3,TRBV10-3
CASSQDSGADTQYF,TRBJ2-3,TRBV14
CATLTGTVNGYTF,TRBJ1-2,TRBV28
CASSSMGPGGMYNEQFF,TRBJ2-1,TRBV5-1
CASSYTGTGAEKLFF,TRBJ1-4,TRBV6-5
CASSQMDLNTEAFF,TRBJ1-1,TRBV7-9
CAISQSNEQFF,TRBJ2-1,TRBV12-3/TRBV12-4
CASSRLSKWDTQYF,TRBJ2-3,TRBV4-1
CASSLPPGEQQYF,TRBJ2-7,TRBV7-2
CASSQGRDVGTEAFF,TRBJ1-1,TRBV4-1
CSARDRAGGIYEQYF,TRBJ2-7,TRBV20-1
CASHLPQDTQYF,TRBJ2-3,TRBV5-6
CASSPESVRETQYF,TRBJ2-5,TRBV18
CSASTSGGPNEQFF,TRBJ2-1,TRBV20-1
CASSSSPFRYF,TRBJ2-5,TRBV12-3/TRBV12-4
CASSLVDPWSSYEQYF,TRBJ2-7,TRBV7-2
CASTADSTDTQYF,TRBJ2-3,TRBV12-3/TRBV12-4
CAISESPLKAFF,TRBJ1-1,TRBV10-3
CASRDRYINQPQHF,TRBJ1-5,TRBV27
CATSDSTGEAGDTQYF,TRBJ2-3,TRBV24-1
CASSQLTSGNYEQYF,TRBJ2-7,TRBV4-2
CSAREVDKLGQFF,TRBJ2-1,TRBV20-1
CASTKSGRETQYF,TRBJ2-5,TRBV6-2/TRBV6-3
CASGSGRAYEQYF,TRBJ2-7,TRBV27